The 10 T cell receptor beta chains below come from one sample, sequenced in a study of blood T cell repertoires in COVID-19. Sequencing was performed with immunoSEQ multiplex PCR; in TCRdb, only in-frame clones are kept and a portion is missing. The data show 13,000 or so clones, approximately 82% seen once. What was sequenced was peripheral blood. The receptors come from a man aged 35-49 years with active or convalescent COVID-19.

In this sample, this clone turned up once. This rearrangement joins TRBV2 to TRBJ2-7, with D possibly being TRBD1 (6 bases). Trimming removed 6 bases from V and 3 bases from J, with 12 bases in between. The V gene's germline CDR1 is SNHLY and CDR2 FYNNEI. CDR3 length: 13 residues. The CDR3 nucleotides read TGTGCCAGCAGCCCTGGACAGAACTACGAGCAGTACTTC. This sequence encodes CASSPGQNYEQYF.

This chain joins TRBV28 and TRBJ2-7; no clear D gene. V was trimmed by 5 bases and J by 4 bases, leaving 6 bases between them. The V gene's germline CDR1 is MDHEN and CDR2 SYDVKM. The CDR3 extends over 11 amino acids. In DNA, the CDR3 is TGTGCCAGCAGTCTCACATACGAGCAGTACTTC. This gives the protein CASSLTYEQYF.

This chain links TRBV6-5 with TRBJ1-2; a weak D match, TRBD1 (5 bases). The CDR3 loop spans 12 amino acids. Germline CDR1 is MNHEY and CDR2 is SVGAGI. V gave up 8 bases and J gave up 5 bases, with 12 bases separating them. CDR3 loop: CASGISGYGYTF. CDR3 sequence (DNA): TGTGCCAGCGGAATCTCAGGGTATGGCTACACCTTC.

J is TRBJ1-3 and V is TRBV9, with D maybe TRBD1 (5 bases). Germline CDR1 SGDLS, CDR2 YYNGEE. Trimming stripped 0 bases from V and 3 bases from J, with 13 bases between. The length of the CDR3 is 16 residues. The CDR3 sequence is CASSVGGGPGGNTIYF. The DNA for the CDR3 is TGTGCCAGCAGCGTAGGGGGCGGTCCGGGTGGAAACACCATATATTTT.

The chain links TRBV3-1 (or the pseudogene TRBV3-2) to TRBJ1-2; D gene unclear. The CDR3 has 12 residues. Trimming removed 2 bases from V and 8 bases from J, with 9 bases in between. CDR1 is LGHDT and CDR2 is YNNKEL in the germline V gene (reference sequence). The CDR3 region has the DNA TGTGCCAGCAGCCAACAGAGCAGGGGCTACACCTTC. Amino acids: CASSQQSRGYTF.

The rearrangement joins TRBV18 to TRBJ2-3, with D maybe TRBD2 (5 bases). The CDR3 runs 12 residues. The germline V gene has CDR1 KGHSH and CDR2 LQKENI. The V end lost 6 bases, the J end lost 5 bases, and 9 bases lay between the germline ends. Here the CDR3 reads CASSPRGDTQYF. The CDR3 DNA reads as TGTGCCAGCTCCCCTCGGGGAGATACGCAGTATTTT.

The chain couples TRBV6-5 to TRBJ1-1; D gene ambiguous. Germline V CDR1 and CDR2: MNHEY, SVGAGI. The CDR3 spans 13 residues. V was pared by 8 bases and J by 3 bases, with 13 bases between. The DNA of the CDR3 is TGTGCCAGCGCGGCGGTCTGGGACACTGAAGCTTTCTTT. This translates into CASAAVWDTEAFF.

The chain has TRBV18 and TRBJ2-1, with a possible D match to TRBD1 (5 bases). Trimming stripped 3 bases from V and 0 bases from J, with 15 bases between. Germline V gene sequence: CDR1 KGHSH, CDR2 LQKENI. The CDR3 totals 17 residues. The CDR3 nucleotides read TGTGCCAGCTCACCCCTTCGACAGTTCAGCTCCTACAATGAGCAGTTCTTC. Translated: CASSPLRQFSSYNEQFF.

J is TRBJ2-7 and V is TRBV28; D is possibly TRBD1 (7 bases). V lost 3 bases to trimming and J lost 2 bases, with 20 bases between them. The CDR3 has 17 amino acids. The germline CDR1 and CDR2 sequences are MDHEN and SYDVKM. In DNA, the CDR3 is TGTGCCAGCAGTTTCCCCGCGACAGGGACTCCTACCTACGAGCAGTACTTC. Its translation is CASSFPATGTPTYEQYF.

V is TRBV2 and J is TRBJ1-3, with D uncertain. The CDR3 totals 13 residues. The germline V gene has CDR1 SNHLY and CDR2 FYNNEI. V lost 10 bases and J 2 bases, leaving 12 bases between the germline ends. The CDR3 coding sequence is TGTGCCACCAGGTCCGGGACTGGAAACACCATATATTTT. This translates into CATRSGTGNTIYF.